This T cell receptor (beta chain) was captured in a study of T cells in Graves' hyperthyroidism and ophthalmopathy. Patients showing uncontrolled infection, other autoimmune disease, pregnancy or lactation were ineligible. Amplified TCR beta CDR3 regions came from RNA transcripts. The HTBI primer set was used in a first-round RT-PCR of the TCR CDR3. TCRdb re-analysed the multiplex PCR reads in MiXCR, keeping a single row per CDR3 protein. The sample records approximately 640,000 distinct CDR3 sequences, 45% being singletons. This CDR3 region has 17 residues. The germline V gene has CDR1 DFQATT and CDR2 SNEGSKA (reference sequence). The V gene end was trimmed by 0 bases and the J gene end by 1 base; junction bases not matched to a gene: 8.

V gene TRBV20-1 combines with J gene TRBJ2-7, with TRBD1 identical over 11 bases. Sequencing was performed on peripheral blood or thyroid tissue (not recorded which). The receptor was isolated from an adult man with Graves' disease, either hyperthyroidism or ophthalmopathy (not recorded which). CDR3 amino acids: CSARDPGGDRGSYEQYF. For the CDR3, the DNA is TGCAGTGCTAGAGACCCTGGGGGGGACAGGGGGTCCTACGAGCAGTACTTC.